The text below deals with one T cell receptor (beta chain). Its matching antigen is unknown. At collection, donors were nominally healthy, but unrecorded immune exposures were probable. Germline loops: CDR1 LGHNA, CDR2 YNFKEQ. V was clipped by 0 bases and J by 4 bases, with 15 bases between them. There are 16 residues in the CDR3. The data are from a study of cytomegalovirus exposure and HLA in healthy donors. General study findings and limits: Most of the TCR beta V segments (in an earlier analysis) were productive either about 87% or about 30% of the time.

Use of 60 Vbeta and 13 Jbeta primers characterized the PCR. Using immunoSEQ multiplex PCR, the repertoire was profiled, and TCRdb retains in-frame clones only, with some absent. This repertoire shows about 150,000 clones, roughly 79% found once; its top ten account for about 1.6%. This receptor was taken from a middle-aged man in good health and CMV-seronegative. Sequencing was performed on PBMCs. The chain combines TRBV4-2 with TRBJ1-2, with D maybe TRBD1 (6 bases). As DNA, the CDR3 is TGTGCCAGCAGCCAAGAACAACCAGGGGTTAGCTATGGCTACACCTTC. Translated, it gives CASSQEQPGVSYGYTF.